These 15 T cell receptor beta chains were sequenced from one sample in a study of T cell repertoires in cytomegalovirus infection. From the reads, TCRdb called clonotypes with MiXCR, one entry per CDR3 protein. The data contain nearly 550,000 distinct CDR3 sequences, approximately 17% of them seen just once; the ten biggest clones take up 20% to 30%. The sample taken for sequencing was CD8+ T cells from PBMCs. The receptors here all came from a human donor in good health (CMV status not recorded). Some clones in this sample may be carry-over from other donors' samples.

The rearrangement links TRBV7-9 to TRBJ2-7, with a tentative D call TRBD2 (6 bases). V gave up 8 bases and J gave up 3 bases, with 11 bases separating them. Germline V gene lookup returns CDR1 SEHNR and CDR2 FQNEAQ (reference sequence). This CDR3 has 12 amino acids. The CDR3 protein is CASGTGDYEQYF. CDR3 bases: TGTGCCAGCGGGACTGGAGACTACGAGCAGTACTTC.

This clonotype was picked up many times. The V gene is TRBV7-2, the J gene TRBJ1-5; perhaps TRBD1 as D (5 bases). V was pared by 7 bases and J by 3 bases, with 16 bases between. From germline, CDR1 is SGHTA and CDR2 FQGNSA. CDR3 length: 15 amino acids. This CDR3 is CASTLEGAPNQPQHF. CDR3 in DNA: TGTGCCAGCACCCTGGAAGGGGCTCCCAATCAGCCCCAGCATTTT.

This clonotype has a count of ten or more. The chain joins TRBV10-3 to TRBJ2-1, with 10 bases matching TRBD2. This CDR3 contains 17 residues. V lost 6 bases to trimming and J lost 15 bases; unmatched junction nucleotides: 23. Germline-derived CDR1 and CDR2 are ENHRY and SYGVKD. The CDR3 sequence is CAIRELQRGGQSLIWFF. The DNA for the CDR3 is TGTGCCATCAGGGAACTCCAGCGGGGGGGCCAAAGTCTCATTTGGTTCTTC.

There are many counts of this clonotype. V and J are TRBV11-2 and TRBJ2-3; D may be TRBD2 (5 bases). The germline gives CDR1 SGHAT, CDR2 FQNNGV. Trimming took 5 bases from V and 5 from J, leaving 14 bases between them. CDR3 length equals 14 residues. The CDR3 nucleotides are TGTGCCAGCAGCCTCCCCGCTAGCCAAGATACGCAGTATTTT. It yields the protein CASSLPASQDTQYF.

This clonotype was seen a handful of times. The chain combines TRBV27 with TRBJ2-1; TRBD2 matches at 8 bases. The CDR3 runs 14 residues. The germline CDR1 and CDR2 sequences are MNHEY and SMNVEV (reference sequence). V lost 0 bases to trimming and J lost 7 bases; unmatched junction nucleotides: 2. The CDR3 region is CASSLSSGDNEQFF. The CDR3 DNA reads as TGTGCCAGCAGTTTATCTAGCGGGGATAATGAGCAGTTCTTC.

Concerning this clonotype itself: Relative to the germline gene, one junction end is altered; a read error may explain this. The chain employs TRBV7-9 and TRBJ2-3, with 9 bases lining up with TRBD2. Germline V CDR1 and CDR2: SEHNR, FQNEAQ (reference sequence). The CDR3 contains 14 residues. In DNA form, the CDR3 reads TGTGCCAGCACCTTAGCGGGAGTGACAGGTACGCAGTATTTT. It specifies CASTLAGVTGTQYF.

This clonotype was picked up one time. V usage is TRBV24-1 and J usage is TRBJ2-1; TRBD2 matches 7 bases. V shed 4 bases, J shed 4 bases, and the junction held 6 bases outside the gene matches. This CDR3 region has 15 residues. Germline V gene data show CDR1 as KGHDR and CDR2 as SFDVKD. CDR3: CATSDPTSLYNEQFF. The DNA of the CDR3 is TGTGCCACCAGTGACCCGACTAGCTTGTACAATGAGCAGTTCTTC.

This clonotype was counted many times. DNA for the CDR3: TGTGCCAGCAGTCCAACCAGGGTTATAAGCAATCAGCCCCAGCATTTT. This gives the protein CASSPTRVISNQPQHF. The genes are TRBV5-5 and TRBJ1-5; a possible D gene is TRBD1 (5 bases). The CDR3 has 16 amino acids. V lost 5 bases and J lost 1, with 16 bases in between. The germline V gene has CDR1 SGHKS and CDR2 YYEKEE (reference sequence). Full variable domain (rest looked up from reference TRBV5-5 and TRBJ1-5): DAGVTQSPTHLIKTRGQQVTLRCSPISGHKSVSWYQQVLGQGPQFIFQYYEKEERGRGNFPDRFSARQFPNYSSELNVNALLLGDSALYLCASSPTRVISNQPQHFGDGTRLSIL.

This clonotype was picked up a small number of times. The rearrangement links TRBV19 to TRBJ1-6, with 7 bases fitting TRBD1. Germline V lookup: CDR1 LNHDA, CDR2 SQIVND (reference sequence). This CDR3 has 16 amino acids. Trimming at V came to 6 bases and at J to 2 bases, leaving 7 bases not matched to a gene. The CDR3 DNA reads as TGTGCCAGTAGGACCACCGGGACAGCCTATAATTCACCCCTCCACTTT. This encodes CASRTTGTAYNSPLHF. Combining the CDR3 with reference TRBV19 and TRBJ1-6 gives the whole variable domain DGGITQSPKYLFRKEGQNVTLSCEQNLNHDAMYWYRQDPGQGLRLIYYSQIVNDFQKGDIAEGYSVSREKKESFPLTVTSAQKNPTAFYLCASRTTGTAYNSPLHFGNGTRLTVT.

The CDR3 bases are TGTGCCAGCAGCGTACCACAGGGACAGAACACTGAAGCTTTCTTT. This encodes CASSVPQGQNTEAFF. The chain links TRBV7-6 to TRBJ1-1, with D possibly TRBD1 on 6 matching bases. The V end was cut by 5 bases, the J end by 1 base, with 14 bases between. In germline, CDR1 is SGHVS, CDR2 FNYEAQ. The length of the CDR3 is 15 residues.

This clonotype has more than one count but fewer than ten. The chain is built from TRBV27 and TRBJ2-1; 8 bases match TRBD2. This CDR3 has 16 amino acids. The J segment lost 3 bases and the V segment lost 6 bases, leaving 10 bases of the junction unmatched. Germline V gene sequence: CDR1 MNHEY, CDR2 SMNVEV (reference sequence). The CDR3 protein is CASSWVLADNYNEQFF. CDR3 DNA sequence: TGTGCCAGCAGCTGGGTACTAGCGGATAACTACAATGAGCAGTTCTTC.

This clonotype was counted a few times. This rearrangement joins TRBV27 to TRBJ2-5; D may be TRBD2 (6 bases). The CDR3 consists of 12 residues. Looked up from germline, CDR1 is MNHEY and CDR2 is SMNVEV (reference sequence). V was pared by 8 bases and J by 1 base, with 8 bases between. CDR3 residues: CASGGSQETQYF. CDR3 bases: TGTGCCAGCGGGGGGAGCCAAGAGACCCAGTACTTC.

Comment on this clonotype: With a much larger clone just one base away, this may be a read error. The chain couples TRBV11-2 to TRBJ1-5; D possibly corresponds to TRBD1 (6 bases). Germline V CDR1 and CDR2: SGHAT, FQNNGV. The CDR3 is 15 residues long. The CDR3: CACSIRGSSNQPQHF. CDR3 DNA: TGTGCCTGCAGCATCAGGGGTTCGAGCAATCAGCCCCAGCATTTT.

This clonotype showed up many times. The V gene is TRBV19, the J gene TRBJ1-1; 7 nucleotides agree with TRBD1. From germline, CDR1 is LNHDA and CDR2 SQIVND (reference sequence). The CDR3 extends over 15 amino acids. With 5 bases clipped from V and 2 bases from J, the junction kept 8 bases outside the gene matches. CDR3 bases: TGTGCCAGTAGTGACAGGACAGGAACCAACACTGAAGCTTTCTTT. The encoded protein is CASSDRTGTNTEAFF. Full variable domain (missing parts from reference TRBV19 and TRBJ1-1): DGGITQSPKYLFRKEGQNVTLSCEQNLNHDAMYWYRQDPGQGLRLIYYSQIVNDFQKGDIAEGYSVSREKKESFPLTVTSAQKNPTAFYLCASSDRTGTNTEAFFGQGTRLTVV.

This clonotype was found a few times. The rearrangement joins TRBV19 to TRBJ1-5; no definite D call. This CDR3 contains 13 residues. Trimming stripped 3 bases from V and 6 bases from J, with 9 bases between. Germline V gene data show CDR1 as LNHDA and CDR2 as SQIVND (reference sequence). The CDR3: CASSIGSPQPQHF. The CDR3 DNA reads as TGTGCCAGTAGTATTGGTTCTCCTCAGCCCCAGCATTTT. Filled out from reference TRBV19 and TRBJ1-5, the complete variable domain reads DGGITQSPKYLFRKEGQNVTLSCEQNLNHDAMYWYRQDPGQGLRLIYYSQIVNDFQKGDIAEGYSVSREKKESFPLTVTSAQKNPTAFYLCASSIGSPQPQHFGDGTRLSIL.